The rows below give T cell receptor beta chains drawn from one sample of a study of T cells in lung cancer brain metastases. The table came from immunoSEQ multiplex PCR; TCRdb's copy has only in-frame clones and leaves some out. The sample includes roughly 4,500 clones, 80% to 90% of them seen just once. The sequenced material came from tumor tissue from the primary lung tumor. The receptors were sampled from a man in his sixties with non-small cell lung cancer. Each CDR3 is given with its conserved first and last residue. A D gene is named only where the DNA matches it firmly. Size values are once, few and many counts, or a class for expanded clones, and some rows have none.

CDR3 protein: CASPTLGGRRENTEAFF
CDR3 DNA: TGCGCCAGCCCCACCTTAGGGGGACGGAGGGAGAACACTGAAGCTTTCTTT
V gene: TRBV23-1
D gene: -
J gene: TRBJ1-1
clone size: -

CDR3 protein: CASSYSPTRRDGYTF
CDR3 DNA: TGTGCCAGCAGTTACTCACCGACCCGGCGGGATGGCTACACCTTC
V gene: TRBV6-5
D gene: -
J gene: TRBJ1-2
clone size: -

CDR3 protein: CASSIDPGITEAFF
CDR3 DNA: TGTGCCAGTAGTATAGATCCAGGGATTACTGAAGCTTTCTTT
V gene: TRBV19
D gene: -
J gene: TRBJ1-1
clone size: -

CDR3 protein: CASRGLGSSYEQYF
CDR3 DNA: TGTGCCAGCAGGGGTTTGGGCAGCTCCTACGAGCAGTACTTC
V gene: TRBV6-6
D gene: -
J gene: TRBJ2-7
clone size: -

CDR3 protein: CASSIKAGSTEAFF
CDR3 DNA: TGTGCCAGTAGTATAAAGGCAGGGAGCACTGAAGCTTTCTTT
V gene: TRBV19
D gene: -
J gene: TRBJ1-1
clone size: -

CDR3 protein: CASSVAGGQTDTQYF
CDR3 DNA: TGTGCCAGCAGCGTAGCGGGGGGCCAGACAGATACGCAGTATTTT
V gene: TRBV9
D gene: -
J gene: TRBJ2-3
clone size: -

CDR3 protein: CASSRNRDGAEQFF
CDR3 DNA: TGTGCCAGCAGTAGAAACAGGGACGGGGCTGAGCAGTTCTTC
V gene: TRBV27
D gene: -
J gene: TRBJ2-1
clone size: -

CDR3 protein: CASRYADPRGQAFF
CDR3 DNA: TGTGCCAGTAGGTACGCGGACCCAAGAGGCCAGGCTTTCTTT
V gene: TRBV19
D gene: -
J gene: TRBJ1-1
clone size: few

CDR3 protein: CASTPLRGGEQYF
CDR3 DNA: TGTGCCAGCACCCCCCTACGAGGGGGCGAGCAGTACTTC
V gene: TRBV11-3
D gene: -
J gene: TRBJ2-7
clone size: -

CDR3 protein: CASSLVFGNTIYF
CDR3 DNA: TGTGCCAGCAGCTTGGTGTTCGGAAACACCATATATTTT
V gene: TRBV5-6
D gene: -
J gene: TRBJ1-3
clone size: -

CDR3 protein: CASTGDSSNQPQHF
CDR3 DNA: TGTGCCAGCACCGGGGACAGTAGCAATCAGCCCCAGCATTTT
V gene: TRBV2
D gene: TRBD1
J gene: TRBJ1-5
clone size: -

CDR3 protein: CASSFIAGSTDTQYF
CDR3 DNA: TGTGCCAGCAGCTTCATAGCGGGCAGCACAGATACGCAGTATTTT
V gene: TRBV27
D gene: TRBD2
J gene: TRBJ2-3
clone size: -

CDR3 protein: CASSEGTGLYGYTF
CDR3 DNA: TGTGCCAGCAGTGAAGGGACAGGGCTCTATGGCTACACCTTC
V gene: TRBV6-1
D gene: TRBD1
J gene: TRBJ1-2
clone size: -

CDR3 protein: CATSPRRAANEKLFF
CDR3 DNA: TGTGCCACCAGTCCTCGGAGGGCGGCTAATGAAAAACTGTTTTTT
V gene: TRBV15
D gene: -
J gene: TRBJ1-4
clone size: -

CDR3 protein: CASREIRNRANTEAFF
CDR3 DNA: TGTGCCAGCAGGGAAATTAGGAACAGGGCGAACACTGAAGCTTTCTTT
V gene: TRBV7-9
D gene: -
J gene: TRBJ1-1
clone size: -